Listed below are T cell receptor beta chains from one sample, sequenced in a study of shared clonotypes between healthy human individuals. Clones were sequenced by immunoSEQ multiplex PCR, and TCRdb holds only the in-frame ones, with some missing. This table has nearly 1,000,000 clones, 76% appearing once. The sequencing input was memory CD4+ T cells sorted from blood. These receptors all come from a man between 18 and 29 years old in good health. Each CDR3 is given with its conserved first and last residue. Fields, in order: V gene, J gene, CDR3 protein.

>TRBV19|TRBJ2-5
CASSTSTGREETQYF
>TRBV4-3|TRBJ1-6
CASSQASGDNSPLHF
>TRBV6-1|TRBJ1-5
CAQGESGNQPQHF
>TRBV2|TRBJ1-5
CASSNQGGSNQPQHF
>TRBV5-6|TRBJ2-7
CASSFNRGLDEQYF
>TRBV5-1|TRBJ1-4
CASSFTRDRGNEKLFF
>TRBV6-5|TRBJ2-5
CATRTSGSSGETQYF
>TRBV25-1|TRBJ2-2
CASSLYPGQGGTGELFF
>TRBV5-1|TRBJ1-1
CASSSQGGGTEAFF
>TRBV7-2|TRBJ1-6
CASSQLGQDNSPLHF
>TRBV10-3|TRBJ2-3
CAISEGAPGADTQYF
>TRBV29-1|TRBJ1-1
CSVRTVATEAFF
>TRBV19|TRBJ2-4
CASSTPGGAAKNIQYF
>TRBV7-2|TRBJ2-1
CASSLDSVYNEQFF
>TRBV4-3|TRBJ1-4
CASSQLGEVGEKLFF
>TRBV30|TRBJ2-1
CASGIVANEQFF
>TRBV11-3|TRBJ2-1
CASSPTLAHSYNEQFF
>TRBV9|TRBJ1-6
CASSVGPLDSPLHF
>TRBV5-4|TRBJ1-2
CASSLEQGNYGYTF
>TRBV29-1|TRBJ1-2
CSVEVSTTEF
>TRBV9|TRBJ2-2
CASSSGLNTGELFF
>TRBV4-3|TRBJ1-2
CASSQRQGYGYTF
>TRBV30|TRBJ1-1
CAWNGALNTEAFF
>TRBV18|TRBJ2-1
CASSPLGPESYNEQFF
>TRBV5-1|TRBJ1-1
CASKGLMNTEAFF
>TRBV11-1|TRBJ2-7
CASSPLLGGAYEQYF
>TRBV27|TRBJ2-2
CASSPGDLNTGELFF
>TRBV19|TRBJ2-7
CASSISPGAGGRPYEQYF
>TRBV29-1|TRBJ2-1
CSVAARTDNNEQFF
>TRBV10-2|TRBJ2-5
CATLLAWGETQYF
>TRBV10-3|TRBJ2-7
CAISDRVRTYEQYF
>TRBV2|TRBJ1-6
CASSDRAWHSPLHF
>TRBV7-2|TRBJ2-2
CASTLGSPRTGELFF
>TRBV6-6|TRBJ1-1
CASSSPMDTEAFF
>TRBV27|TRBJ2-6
CASSPSDRAPSGANVLTF
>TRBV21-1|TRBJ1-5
CASSKGPGQGFPSKNQPQHF
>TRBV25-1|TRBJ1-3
CASSESSSGNTIYF
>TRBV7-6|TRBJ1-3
CASSLEERDGYSYSGNTIYF
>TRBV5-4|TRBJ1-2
CASSHQDRVNGYTF
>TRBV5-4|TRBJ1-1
CASSSGQVNTEAFF
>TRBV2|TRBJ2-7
CASSARLARNEQYF
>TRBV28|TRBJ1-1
CASRTGGMNTEAFF
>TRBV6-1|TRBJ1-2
CASSEARTGGGYTF
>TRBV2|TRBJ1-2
CASSEIQGVYGYTF
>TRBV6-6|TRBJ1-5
CASSYGDHQPQHF
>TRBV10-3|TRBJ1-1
CAIRDDRWNTEAFF
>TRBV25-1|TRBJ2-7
CASSETPVAGPISYEQYF
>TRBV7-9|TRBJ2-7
CASSQLRQGGRYEQYF
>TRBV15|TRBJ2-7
CATSRDWAGVSEQYF
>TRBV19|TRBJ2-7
CASRDRVGGYEQYF
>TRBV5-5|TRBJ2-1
CASSFGLADFLTFF
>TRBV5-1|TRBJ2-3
CASSYTGSTDTQYF
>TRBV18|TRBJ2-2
CASSPREGTGELFF